The 27 T cell receptor beta chains reported below all come from one sample, sequenced in a study of OX40 agonist ivuxolimab in advanced cancers. TCRdb keeps only in-frame clones here, not all; method: immunoSEQ multiplex PCR. The repertoire consists of over 45,000 clones, with 84% occurring once and the leading ten covering 1.1%. This specimen consisted of CD4+ or CD8+ T cells sorted from blood, obtained in a trial of the OX40 agonist ivuxolimab. The source is an adult with an advanced solid tumor such as melanoma, head and neck, liver or kidney cancer.

This clone was recorded only once. The chain has TRBV16 and TRBJ2-7, with D perhaps being TRBD1 or TRBD2 (5 bases each). Germline values: CDR1 KGHSY, CDR2 FQNENV. The length of the CDR3 is 17 residues. The V end was cut by 2 bases, the J end by 5 bases, with 22 bases between. The CDR3 coding sequence is TGTGCCAGCAGCCAAAAGATTAGAGAGAGACGGGGCGACGAGCAGTACTTC. The encoded protein is CASSQKIRERRGDEQYF.

The chain has TRBV7-9 and TRBJ2-5, with 9 bases matching TRBD2. The ends lost 2 bases at V and 1 base at J; junction bases unmatched: 2. Germline values: CDR1 SEHNR, CDR2 FQNEAQ (reference sequence). The CDR3 consists of 15 residues. In nucleotides, the CDR3 is TGTGCCAGCAGCTTAAGCGGGAGGACCCAAGAGACCCAGTACTTC. Its translation: CASSLSGRTQETQYF.

The genes are TRBV11-2 and TRBJ2-1; 9 positions match TRBD2. The germline V gene encodes CDR1 SGHAT and CDR2 FQNNGV. The CDR3 sequence is 17 residues long. After removal of 1 base from V and 7 bases from J, the junction contained 11 bases not matched to a gene. The CDR3 here is CASSLGGGFLAGNEQFF. CDR3 DNA sequence: TGTGCCAGCAGCTTAGGTGGGGGTTTCCTAGCGGGGAATGAGCAGTTCTTC. The complete variable domain, with remaining parts taken from reference TRBV11-2 and TRBJ2-1, reads EAGVAQSPRYKIIEKRQSVAFWCNPISGHATLYWYQQILGQGPKLLIQFQNNGVVDDSQLPKDRFSAERLKGVDSTLKIQPAKLEDSAVYLCASSLGGGFLAGNEQFFGPGTRLTVL.

CDR3 protein: CASSLAYKGRNIQYF. The CDR3 nucleotides are TGTGCCAGCAGCTTAGCCTACAAGGGGAGGAACATTCAGTACTTC. The chain joins TRBV11-3 to TRBJ2-4; weak D call: TRBD2 (6 bases). This CDR3 is 15 amino acids long. The V gene's germline CDR1 is SGHNT and CDR2 YENEEA. Trimming pared 1 base from V and 7 bases from J, leaving 14 bases between.

This clone showed up just a few times. This chain links TRBV2 with TRBJ2-1; a weak D match, TRBD2 (6 bases). The length of the CDR3 is 14 residues. Germline V lookup: CDR1 SNHLY, CDR2 FYNNEI. V dropped 2 bases and J dropped 6 bases, with 11 bases sitting between them. In DNA, the CDR3 is TGTGCCAGCAGTGAAACGGGGGTGGGCAATGAGCAGTTCTTC. The encoded protein is CASSETGVGNEQFF.

The V and J genes are TRBV4-1 and TRBJ2-3; 9 bases are shared with TRBD2. The CDR3 sequence is 15 residues long. CDR1 and CDR2 from the germline V gene are MGHRA and YSYEKL. The V and J ends lost 3 bases and 5 bases, in that order; junction bases with no gene match: 6. CDR3 protein: CASSHGTSRRDTQYF. CDR3 coding DNA: TGCGCCAGCAGCCATGGGACTAGCCGGAGAGATACGCAGTATTTT.

V gene TRBV30 combines with J gene TRBJ2-5, with D perhaps matching TRBD2 (5 bases). Trimming left V 5 bases short and J 7 bases short, with 11 bases between. Germline V gene sequence: CDR1 GTSNPN, CDR2 SVGIG (reference sequence). This CDR3 has 11 amino acids. CDR3 nucleotides: TGTGCCTGGGAGGGTGCCAGGACCCAGTACTTC. This translates into CAWEGARTQYF. Based on the CDR3 plus reference TRBV30 and TRBJ2-5, the full variable domain is SQTIHQWPATLVQPVGSPLSLECTVEGTSNPNLYWYRQAAGRGLQLLFYSVGIGQISSEVPQNLSASRPQDRQFILSSKKLLLSDSGFYLCAWEGARTQYFGPGTRLLVL.

The chain joins TRBV10-1 to TRBJ1-4; D perhaps matches TRBD1 (6 bases). Germline CDR1 reads WNHNN; CDR2 reads SYGVQD (reference sequence). V shed 7 bases and J shed 8 bases, with 8 bases lying between them. This CDR3 has 11 amino acids. CDR3 DNA sequence: TGCGCCAGCAAGGGGGGGGAAAAACTGTTTTTT. Its protein product is CASKGGEKLFF.

This chain's CDR3 is CASSRTGNQPQHF. CDR3 DNA: TGTGCCAGCAGCCGGACAGGCAATCAGCCCCAGCATTTT. The chain couples TRBV5-6 to TRBJ1-5; perhaps TRBD1 as D (6 bases). This CDR3 comprises 13 residues. Per the germline V gene, CDR1 is SGHDT and CDR2 is YYEEEE. Between the trimmed V and J ends, which lost 4 bases and 2 bases, there was a span of 7 bases.

The chain joins TRBV7-3 to TRBJ1-2; 10 bases agree with TRBD1. Germline V gene lookup returns CDR1 SGHTA and CDR2 FQGTGA. V shed 0 bases, J shed 8 bases, and the junction held 6 bases outside the gene matches. This CDR3 is built from 15 residues. In DNA form, the CDR3 reads TGTGCCAGCAGCTTAACAGGGACAGGGGTAGGGGGCTACACCTTC. Its protein product is CASSLTGTGVGGYTF.

The V and J genes are TRBV6-1 and TRBJ1-2, with a possible D match to TRBD1 (5 bases). Germline CDR1 is MNHNS and CDR2 is SASEGT. The CDR3 loop spans 14 amino acids. Trimming shortened V by 6 bases and J by 7 bases, and 18 bases separated the two germline ends. CDR3 in DNA: TGTGCCAGCAGCGAGAGTCCAGGGAACGGTGGCTACACCTTC. Translation gives CASSESPGNGGYTF.

V is TRBV5-4 and J is TRBJ2-3; 7 bases align to TRBD2. CDR3 length: 13 residues. J was trimmed by 5 bases and V by 4 bases; bases with no gene match: 4. Germline V gives CDR1 SGHNT, CDR2 YYREEE (reference sequence). The CDR3 reads CASSGGRKDTQYF. The CDR3 DNA is TGTGCCAGCAGCGGCGGGAGAAAAGATACGCAGTATTTT.

The chain recombines TRBV4-3 with TRBJ1-2; no definite D call. Trimming took 0 bases from V and 2 from J, leaving 10 bases between them. In germline, CDR1 is LGHNA, CDR2 YSLEER. The length of the CDR3 is 15 residues. CDR3 loop: CASSQEAQKNYGYTF. The DNA of the CDR3 is TGCGCCAGCAGCCAAGAGGCACAGAAGAACTATGGCTACACCTTC.

This clone was detected only once. This rearrangement joins TRBV4-2 to TRBJ1-4; the D gene is possibly TRBD1 (6 bases). Germline lookup yields CDR1 LGHNA and CDR2 YNFKEQ. V lost 4 bases, J lost 6 bases, and 24 bases lay in between. The length of the CDR3 is 18 residues. The CDR3 bases are TGTGCCAGCAGCCTCCAAATACAGGGTGTGCCAGGAGATGAAAAACTGTTTTTT. Translated: CASSLQIQGVPGDEKLFF.

This clone was observed a few times. This chain joins TRBV29-1 and TRBJ2-7, with D tentatively TRBD1 (5 bases). This CDR3 comprises 11 residues. CDR1 SQVTM and CDR2 ANQGSEA come from the germline V gene. V gave up 5 bases and J gave up 2 bases, with 7 bases separating them. Here the CDR3 DNA reads TGCAGCGTTCAGGGAACCTACGAGCAGTACTTC. Translating gives CSVQGTYEQYF.

The chain links TRBV13 to TRBJ2-7; a possible D gene is TRBD1 (5 bases). The germline V gene has CDR1 PRHDT and CDR2 FYEKMQ (reference sequence). The CDR3 loop spans 19 amino acids. V shed 4 bases and J shed 0 bases, with 25 bases lying between them. The DNA of the CDR3 is TGTGCCAGCAGCTCCACCCTAACTTCTCAGGGTTGGAGCTCCTACGAGCAGTACTTC. Its protein is CASSSTLTSQGWSSYEQYF.

The chain recombines TRBV25-1 with TRBJ2-2; the D is unclear. The V end was cut by 4 bases, the J end by 6 bases, with 9 bases between. The CDR3 is 13 residues long. Germline lookup yields CDR1 MGHDK and CDR2 SYGVNS. As DNA, the CDR3 is TGTGCCAGCAGTGGGACCGGACCCGGGGAGCTGTTTTTT. As protein: CASSGTGPGELFF.

The chain employs TRBV4-3 and TRBJ1-3; D unresolved. The germline V gene has CDR1 LGHNA and CDR2 YSLEER. This CDR3 has 15 amino acids. V gave up 1 base and J gave up 2 bases, with 9 bases separating them. CDR3 sequence reads: CASSQGKSPGNTIYF. CDR3 DNA: TGCGCCAGCAGCCAAGGGAAAAGCCCTGGAAACACCATATATTTT.

This sequence joins TRBV19 and TRBJ2-5; 10 bases map to TRBD1. Per germline, CDR1 LNHDA and CDR2 SQIVND (reference sequence). The CDR3 is 16 residues long. Unmatched junction bases numbered 9, after V lost 7 bases and J lost 1 base. The CDR3 bases are TGTGCCAGTACTCAAAAGGGACAGGGGCTCCAAGAGACCCAGTACTTC. This codes for CASTQKGQGLQETQYF.

The chain is built from TRBV4-1 and TRBJ1-1; TRBD1 aligns across 8 bases. V was clipped by 2 bases and J by 7 bases; unmatched bases: 15. Germline loops: CDR1 MGHRA, CDR2 YSYEKL. This CDR3 comprises 17 residues. This CDR3 is CASSQPGRGQRSGEAFF. The CDR3, as DNA: TGCGCCAGCAGCCAACCGGGCAGGGGGCAGAGGTCGGGTGAAGCTTTCTTT.

The V call is TRBV5-1, the J call TRBJ2-7; 8 bases map to TRBD2. Germline V CDR1 and CDR2: SGHRS, YFSETQ. CDR3 length equals 16 residues. J gave up 0 bases and V 4 bases, and 9 bases lay outside the gene matches. DNA for the CDR3: TGCGCCAGCAGCCTAAGCCTTAGCGGGACCTCCTACGAGCAGTACTTC. Translated, it gives CASSLSLSGTSYEQYF.

The chain couples TRBV7-6 to TRBJ2-2; D call uncertain. Trimming cost V 8 bases and J 4 bases, with 11 bases left between them. This CDR3 has 13 amino acids. CDR1 is SGHVS, CDR2 FNYEAQ, per germline. CDR3 DNA sequence: TGTGCCAGCGAAGGCGTACGCACCGGGGAGCTGTTTTTT. Protein: CASEGVRTGELFF.

The chain carries TRBV27 and TRBJ2-1, with D perhaps matching TRBD1 or TRBD2 (5 bases each). In germline, CDR1 is MNHEY, CDR2 SMNVEV (reference sequence). The CDR3 is 15 residues long. The V and J ends lost 5 bases and 7 bases respectively, with 18 bases between them. The CDR3 protein is CASSPDLGVVNEQFF. In DNA, the CDR3 is TGTGCCAGCAGTCCTGACTTGGGGGTCGTAAATGAGCAGTTCTTC.

The chain recombines TRBV5-4 with TRBJ2-7; D is unclear. The CDR3 has 15 amino acids. Germline V gene data show CDR1 as SGHNT and CDR2 as YYREEE (reference sequence). V lost 4 bases, J lost 3 bases, and 17 bases lay in between. The chain's CDR3 is CASSGPAQDIYEQYF. DNA for the CDR3: TGTGCCAGCAGCGGTCCGGCCCAGGATATCTACGAGCAGTACTTC. The complete variable domain, with remaining parts taken from reference TRBV5-4 and TRBJ2-7, reads ETGVTQSPTHLIKTRGQQVTLRCSSQSGHNTVSWYQQALGQGPQFIFQYYREEENGRGNFPPRFSGLQFPNYSSELNVNALELDDSALYLCASSGPAQDIYEQYFGPGTRLTVT.

This clone occurred once. This chain joins TRBV25-1 and TRBJ1-2; no firm D call. The CDR3 sequence is 15 residues long. CDR1 and CDR2 (germline): MGHDK, SYGVNS. Trimming left V 1 base short and J 2 bases short, with 11 bases between. The CDR3 DNA sequence: TGTGCCAGCAGTGAATCGCCAGGCCGAAACTATGGCTACACCTTC. Translating it yields CASSESPGRNYGYTF.

This clone was detected a few times. One end of the junction fails to match germline, which may point to a read error. The CDR3 nucleotides read TGTGCTAGCAGCTCGGGACTAGCGGGAGGGGAGCTGTTTTTT. Protein product: CASSSGLAGGELFF. The gene calls are TRBV7-7 and TRBJ2-2, with 13 bases aligning to TRBD2. Germline V gives CDR1 SSHAT, CDR2 FNYEAQ (reference sequence). The CDR3 totals 14 residues.

The V and J genes are TRBV6-5 and TRBJ1-1; D gene ambiguous. The CDR3 runs to 15 residues. Germline CDR1 and CDR2: MNHEY and SVGAGI. V lost 2 bases, J lost 0 bases, and 10 bases lay in between. Here the CDR3 reads CASSYGSGLNTEAFF. The CDR3 bases are TGTGCCAGCAGTTACGGATCGGGCCTGAACACTGAAGCTTTCTTT.